These T cell receptor beta chains were read from a single sample in a study of T-cell reconstitution after alpha-beta-depleted transplantation in children. TCRdb re-called the PCR reads through MiXCR, storing one row per CDR3 protein. The table includes 300,000 to 350,000 distinct CDR3 sequences, about a sixth detected once. Sequencing used PBMCs, mostly from graft donor cells, obtained 360 days after TCRalphabeta/CD19-depleted stem cell transplant. These TCRs come from a male patient between 2 and 15 years old who had a stem cell transplant for acute lymphoblastic leukemia, so the T cells may come from the graft donor. Each CDR3 is given with its conserved first and last residue. The order of the fields is clone size, J gene, D gene, V gene, CDR3 DNA, CDR3 protein. D genes are given only for firm matches. Part of the rows lack a size; the others show once, few, many or a class for expanded clones.

clone_size: few
j_call: TRBJ2-7
d_call: NA
v_call: TRBV28
cdr3_nt: TGTGCCAGCAGTCCCCGGGACCCTTCGGCTATCTACGAGCAGTACTTC
cdr3_aa: CASSPRDPSAIYEQYF

clone_size: many
j_call: TRBJ2-1
d_call: NA
v_call: TRBV5-6
cdr3_nt: TGTGCCAGCAGCTTGGCGACAGGTAGCTCCTACAATGAGCAGTTCTTC
cdr3_aa: CASSLATGSSYNEQFF

clone_size: few
j_call: TRBJ2-3
d_call: NA
v_call: TRBV5-6
cdr3_nt: TGTGCCAGTTCGGGGACCGTCACGGGTCAAGGTCACAGTCGGGTCCCATATACGCAGTATTTT
cdr3_aa: CASSGTVTGQGHSRVPYTQYF

clone_size: many
j_call: TRBJ2-3
d_call: TRBD2
v_call: TRBV4-3
cdr3_nt: TGCGCCAGCAGCCAAGGACTAGCGGGAGTCGGCACAGATACGCAGTATTTT
cdr3_aa: CASSQGLAGVGTDTQYF

clone_size: NA
j_call: TRBJ2-5
d_call: TRBD2
v_call: TRBV6-6
cdr3_nt: TGTGCCAGCACCTCCCCGGGGGGAGAGACCCAGTACTTC
cdr3_aa: CASTSPGGETQYF

clone_size: few
j_call: TRBJ2-1
d_call: NA
v_call: TRBV7-9
cdr3_nt: TGTGCCAGCAGCTTAATTAGGGGGGGCAATGAGCAGTTCTTC
cdr3_aa: CASSLIRGGNEQFF

clone_size: NA
j_call: TRBJ2-1
d_call: TRBD2
v_call: TRBV6-5
cdr3_nt: TGTGCCAGCAGTTCCCAAGAGGCTAGCGGGAGGGCGGGGCAGTTCTTC
cdr3_aa: CASSSQEASGRAGQFF

clone_size: NA
j_call: TRBJ2-5
d_call: NA
v_call: TRBV5-4
cdr3_nt: TGTGCCAGCAGCTTGCACGGAAAAGAGACCCAGTACTTC
cdr3_aa: CASSLHGKETQYF

clone_size: NA
j_call: TRBJ2-3
d_call: NA
v_call: TRBV6-2/TRBV6-3
cdr3_nt: TGTGCCAGCAGTTGGCGTGAGGATACGCAGTATTTT
cdr3_aa: CASSWREDTQYF

clone_size: few
j_call: TRBJ2-1
d_call: TRBD2
v_call: TRBV9
cdr3_nt: TGTGCCAGCAGCGTCAGGGAGACTAAGCGGGGATTCAATGAGCAGTTCTTC
cdr3_aa: CASSVRETKRGFNEQFF

clone_size: NA
j_call: TRBJ2-4
d_call: TRBD1
v_call: TRBV15
cdr3_nt: TGTGCCACCAGCAGTCCCCCTCCGGGACAGGCCCTAGCCAAAAACATTCAGTACTTC
cdr3_aa: CATSSPPPGQALAKNIQYF

clone_size: many
j_call: TRBJ2-5
d_call: NA
v_call: TRBV10-3
cdr3_nt: TGTGCCATCAGTGCGGCACAGGGCCCCCAAGAGACCCAGTACTTC
cdr3_aa: CAISAAQGPQETQYF

clone_size: many
j_call: TRBJ2-1
d_call: NA
v_call: TRBV4-3
cdr3_nt: TGCGCCAGCAGCCAAGACAGGGGTTCCGGTGAGCAGTTCTTC
cdr3_aa: CASSQDRGSGEQFF

clone_size: few
j_call: TRBJ2-7
d_call: NA
v_call: TRBV29-1
cdr3_nt: TGCAGCGCCCTGACAGACTCCTACGAGCAGTACTTC
cdr3_aa: CSALTDSYEQYF

clone_size: NA
j_call: TRBJ1-1
d_call: NA
v_call: TRBV3-1
cdr3_nt: TGTGCCAGCAGGCTTGGGCCCACTGAAGCTTTCTTT
cdr3_aa: CASRLGPTEAFF

clone_size: NA
j_call: TRBJ2-1
d_call: TRBD2
v_call: TRBV4-3
cdr3_nt: TGCGCCAGCATACATAGACCGGGACTAGCGGGAGAAGGCTCCTACAATGAGCAGTTCTTC
cdr3_aa: CASIHRPGLAGEGSYNEQFF

clone_size: NA
j_call: TRBJ1-5
d_call: NA
v_call: TRBV2
cdr3_nt: TGTGCCAGCAGTCAGGGCGAGTGGAATCAGCCCCAGCATTTT
cdr3_aa: CASSQGEWNQPQHF

clone_size: many
j_call: TRBJ1-1
d_call: NA
v_call: TRBV3-1
cdr3_nt: TGTGCCAGCAGTGCAGAGACAGGAAACACTGAAGCTTTCTTT
cdr3_aa: CASSAETGNTEAFF

clone_size: NA
j_call: TRBJ2-7
d_call: NA
v_call: TRBV20-1
cdr3_nt: TGCAGTGCTAGAAAGGGTATCTCCTACGAGCAGTACTTC
cdr3_aa: CSARKGISYEQYF

clone_size: few
j_call: TRBJ2-1
d_call: NA
v_call: TRBV3-1
cdr3_nt: TGTGCCAGCAGCCACCGGACCCGGTACAATGAGCAGTTCTTC
cdr3_aa: CASSHRTRYNEQFF

clone_size: few
j_call: TRBJ2-2
d_call: NA
v_call: TRBV24-1
cdr3_nt: TGTGCCACCAGTGGCTCATACACCGGGGAGCTGTTTTTT
cdr3_aa: CATSGSYTGELFF

clone_size: NA
j_call: TRBJ2-5
d_call: TRBD2
v_call: TRBV29-1
cdr3_nt: TGCAGCGTTGGTGGGATGGGACTAGCGGGATTCCAAGAGACCCAGTACTTC
cdr3_aa: CSVGGMGLAGFQETQYF

clone_size: NA
j_call: TRBJ2-7
d_call: TRBD2
v_call: TRBV4-3
cdr3_nt: TGCGCCAGCAGCCAAGCGTACAAACTAGCGGGAGCATACGAGCAGTACTTC
cdr3_aa: CASSQAYKLAGAYEQYF

clone_size: few
j_call: TRBJ2-1
d_call: TRBD2
v_call: TRBV7-8
cdr3_nt: TGTGCCAGCAGCACCCCGACTAGCGGGAGCCTTCCCCCGGGGGATGAGCAGTTCTTC
cdr3_aa: CASSTPTSGSLPPGDEQFF

clone_size: few
j_call: TRBJ2-1
d_call: TRBD2
v_call: TRBV5-4
cdr3_nt: TGTGCCAGCAGCCTTGGGGACTCCCCGGGACTAGCGGGGGTCAATGAGCAGTTCTTC
cdr3_aa: CASSLGDSPGLAGVNEQFF

clone_size: few
j_call: TRBJ2-3
d_call: TRBD1
v_call: TRBV7-3
cdr3_nt: TGTGCCAGCAGCCCTGGACAGGCTACAGATACGCAGTATTTT
cdr3_aa: CASSPGQATDTQYF

clone_size: NA
j_call: TRBJ2-2
d_call: NA
v_call: TRBV4-1
cdr3_nt: TGCGCCAGCAGCCAAACCTATTTGGGCATTAACACCGGGGAGCTGTTTTTT
cdr3_aa: CASSQTYLGINTGELFF

clone_size: many
j_call: TRBJ2-1
d_call: TRBD2
v_call: TRBV15
cdr3_nt: TGTGCCACCAGCAGAGATCATCGACTAGCGGGGGACAATGAGCAGTTCTTC
cdr3_aa: CATSRDHRLAGDNEQFF

clone_size: NA
j_call: TRBJ2-2
d_call: NA
v_call: TRBV7-9
cdr3_nt: TGTGCCAGCAGCTTCGGCGGGACCCCATTCAACACCGGGGAGCTGTTTTTT
cdr3_aa: CASSFGGTPFNTGELFF

clone_size: few
j_call: TRBJ2-7
d_call: NA
v_call: TRBV6-1
cdr3_nt: TGTGCCAGCAGTCTAGGTCTTACCCCCTCGTGGGAGCAGTACTTC
cdr3_aa: CASSLGLTPSWEQYF

clone_size: few
j_call: TRBJ2-1
d_call: TRBD1
v_call: TRBV6-5
cdr3_nt: TGTGCCAGCAGTTACCTCGGACAGGGCTTCTACAATGAGCAGTTCTTC
cdr3_aa: CASSYLGQGFYNEQFF

clone_size: many
j_call: TRBJ2-7
d_call: NA
v_call: TRBV6-2/TRBV6-3
cdr3_nt: TGTGCCAGCAGTTACTCGGGGAGGGGGGCGAGGAGCTCCTACGAGCAGTACTTC
cdr3_aa: CASSYSGRGARSSYEQYF

clone_size: once
j_call: TRBJ2-7
d_call: TRBD1
v_call: TRBV5-1
cdr3_nt: TGCGCCAGCAGCTTGGGGGGACAGGGAATCTACGAGCAGTACTTC
cdr3_aa: CASSLGGQGIYEQYF

clone_size: many
j_call: TRBJ1-5
d_call: NA
v_call: TRBV10-3
cdr3_nt: TGTGCCATCAGTGAGTCGATTTCGGGGAATCAGCCCCAGCATTTT
cdr3_aa: CAISESISGNQPQHF

clone_size: few
j_call: TRBJ2-7
d_call: NA
v_call: TRBV12-3/TRBV12-4
cdr3_nt: TGTGCCAGCAGTTTAGCGCTAGGGCTAGCGAGTACCTACGAGCAGTACTTC
cdr3_aa: CASSLALGLASTYEQYF